This T cell receptor (beta chain) was sequenced during a study of shared clonotypes between healthy human individuals. Study findings and constraints: Across a few donors, naive CD4 shared roughly 5.1%, naive CD8 over 3%, memory CD4 roughly 2.4%, memory CD8 more than 0.35%.

Donation came from healthy HIV-negative adults that had no recent acute infections or vaccinations. The repertoire was sequenced with immunoSEQ multiplex PCR; TCRdb's copy has only in-frame clones and lacks some. Counted here are 2.3 million or so clones, 85% to 95% occurring once; the ten biggest clones make up 0.39%. V lost 2 bases to trimming and J lost 3 bases, with 11 bases between them. CDR1 and CDR2 (germline): KGHSH, LQKENI. The CDR3 has 15 residues. Only one count was recorded for this clone. Its antigen is unknown. The origin of this receptor is a man between 18 and 35 years old in good health. Some clones in this sample may be carry-over from other donors' samples. Source material: naive CD4+ T cells from PBMCs. The subset denotes: CD45RA+ positively selected. This rearrangement joins TRBV18 to TRBJ1-5, with a tentative D call TRBD1 (5 bases). The CDR3 reads CASSPGGRNNQPQHF. The CDR3 region has the DNA TGTGCCAGCTCACCAGGGGGACGGAACAATCAGCCCCAGCATTTT.